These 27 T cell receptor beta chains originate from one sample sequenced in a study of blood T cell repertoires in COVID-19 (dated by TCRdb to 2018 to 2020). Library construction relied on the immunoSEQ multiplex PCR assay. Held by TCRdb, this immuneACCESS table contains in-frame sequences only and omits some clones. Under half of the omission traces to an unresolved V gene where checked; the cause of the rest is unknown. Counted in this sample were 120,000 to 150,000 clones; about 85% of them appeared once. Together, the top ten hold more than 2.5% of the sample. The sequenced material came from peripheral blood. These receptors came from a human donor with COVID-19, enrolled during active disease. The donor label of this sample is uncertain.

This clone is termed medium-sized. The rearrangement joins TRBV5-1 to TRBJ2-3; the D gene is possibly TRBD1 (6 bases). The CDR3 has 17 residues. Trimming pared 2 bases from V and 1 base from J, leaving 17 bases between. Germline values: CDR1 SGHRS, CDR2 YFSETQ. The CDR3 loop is CASSFPGWGTRTDTQYF. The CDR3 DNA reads TGCGCCAGCAGCTTTCCCGGTTGGGGGACACGCACAGATACGCAGTATTTT.

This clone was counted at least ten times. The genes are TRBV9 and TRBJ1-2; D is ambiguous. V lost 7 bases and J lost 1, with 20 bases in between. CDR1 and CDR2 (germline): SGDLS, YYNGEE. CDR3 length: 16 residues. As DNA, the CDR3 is TGTGCCAGCCGGGGAGAGACCCATACTCATAACTATGGCTACACCTTC. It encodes CASRGETHTHNYGYTF.

The CDR3 spells CASSMTFSGNTIYF. The CDR3 DNA reads TGTGCCAGTAGTATGACTTTCTCTGGAAACACCATATATTTT. V gene TRBV19 combines with J gene TRBJ1-3; D not certain. Trimming stripped 3 bases from V and 0 bases from J, with 6 bases between. CDR3 length equals 14 residues. Germline loops: CDR1 LNHDA, CDR2 SQIVND (reference sequence).

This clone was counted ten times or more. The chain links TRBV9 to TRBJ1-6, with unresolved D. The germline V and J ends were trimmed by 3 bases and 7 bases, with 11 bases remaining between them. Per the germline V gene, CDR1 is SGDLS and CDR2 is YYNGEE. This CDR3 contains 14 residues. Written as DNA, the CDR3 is TGTGCCAGCAGCGGCGGGTCGATAAATTCACCCCTCCACTTT. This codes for CASSGGSINSPLHF.

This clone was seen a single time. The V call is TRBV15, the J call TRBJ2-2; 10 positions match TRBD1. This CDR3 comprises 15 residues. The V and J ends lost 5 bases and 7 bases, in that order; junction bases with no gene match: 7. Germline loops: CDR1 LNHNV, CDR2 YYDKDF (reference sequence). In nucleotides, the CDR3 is TGTGCCACCAGCGGGCGGACAGGGGGAGGCGGGGAGCTGTTTTTT. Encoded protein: CATSGRTGGGGELFF.

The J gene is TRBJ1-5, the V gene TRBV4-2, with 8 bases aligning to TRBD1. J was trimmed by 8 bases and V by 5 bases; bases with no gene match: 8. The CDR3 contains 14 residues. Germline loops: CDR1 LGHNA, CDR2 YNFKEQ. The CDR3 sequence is CASSGTGISEPQHF. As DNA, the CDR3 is TGTGCCAGCAGCGGGACAGGAATCTCGGAGCCCCAGCATTTT.

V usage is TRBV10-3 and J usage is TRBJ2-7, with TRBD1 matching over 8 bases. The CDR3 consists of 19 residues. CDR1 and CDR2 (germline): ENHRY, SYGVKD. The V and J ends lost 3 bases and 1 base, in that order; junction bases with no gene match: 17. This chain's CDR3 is CAISDGQGIRGMPSYEQYF. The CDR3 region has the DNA TGTGCCATCAGTGATGGACAGGGAATCCGCGGAATGCCATCCTACGAGCAGTACTTC.

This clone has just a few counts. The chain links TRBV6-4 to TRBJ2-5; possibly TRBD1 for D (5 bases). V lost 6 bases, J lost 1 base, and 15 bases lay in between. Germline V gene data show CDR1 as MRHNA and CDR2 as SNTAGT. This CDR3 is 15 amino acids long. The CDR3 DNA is TGTGCCAGCAGCCCGGTCGACAGAGTCCAAGAGACCCAGTACTTC. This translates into CASSPVDRVQETQYF.

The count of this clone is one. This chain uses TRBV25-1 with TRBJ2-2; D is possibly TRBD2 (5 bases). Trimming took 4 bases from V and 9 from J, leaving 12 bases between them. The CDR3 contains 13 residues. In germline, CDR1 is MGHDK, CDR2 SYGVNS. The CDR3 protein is CASSGGSAWELFF. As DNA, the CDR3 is TGTGCCAGCAGTGGTGGGAGCGCCTGGGAGCTGTTTTTT.

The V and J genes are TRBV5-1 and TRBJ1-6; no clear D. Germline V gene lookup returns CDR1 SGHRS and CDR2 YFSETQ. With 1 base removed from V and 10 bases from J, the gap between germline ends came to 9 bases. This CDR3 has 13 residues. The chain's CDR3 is CASSLFLGSPLHF. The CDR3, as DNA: TGCGCCAGCAGCTTGTTCCTCGGGTCACCCCTCCACTTT.

The CDR3 spells CASEVLAGVVREQFF. The DNA for the CDR3 is TGTGCCAGTGAAGTTCTAGCGGGAGTAGTGAGAGAGCAGTTCTTC. The chain carries TRBV2 and TRBJ2-1; TRBD2 matches at 10 bases. The CDR3 totals 15 residues. Trimming took 9 bases from V and 10 from J; bases not matched to a gene: 15. In germline, CDR1 is SNHLY, CDR2 FYNNEI.

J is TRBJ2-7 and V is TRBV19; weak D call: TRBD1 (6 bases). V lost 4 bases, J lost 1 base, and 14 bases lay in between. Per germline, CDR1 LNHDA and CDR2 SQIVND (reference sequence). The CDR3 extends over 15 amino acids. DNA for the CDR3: TGTGCCAGTAGTAACCGGGACATAGAGTCCTACGAGCAGTACTTC. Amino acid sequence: CASSNRDIESYEQYF.

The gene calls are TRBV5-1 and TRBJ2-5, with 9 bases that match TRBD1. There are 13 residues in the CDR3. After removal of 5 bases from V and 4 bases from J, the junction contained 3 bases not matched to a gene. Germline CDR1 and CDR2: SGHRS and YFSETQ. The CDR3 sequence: CASRGTGRETQYF. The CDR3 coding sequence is TGCGCCAGCAGGGGGACAGGGAGAGAGACCCAGTACTTC.

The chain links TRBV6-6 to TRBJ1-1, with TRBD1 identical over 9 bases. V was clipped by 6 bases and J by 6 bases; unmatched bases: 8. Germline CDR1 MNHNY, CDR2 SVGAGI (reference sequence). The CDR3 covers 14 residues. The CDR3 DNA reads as TGTGCCAGCAGGTGGACAGGGGCGGGATCTGAAGCTTTCTTT. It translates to CASRWTGAGSEAFF.

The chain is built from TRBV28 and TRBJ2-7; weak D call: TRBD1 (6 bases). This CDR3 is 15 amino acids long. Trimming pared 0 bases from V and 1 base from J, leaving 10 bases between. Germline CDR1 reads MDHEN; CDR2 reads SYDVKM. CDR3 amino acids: CASSLWADRSYEQYF. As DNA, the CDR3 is TGTGCCAGCAGTTTATGGGCTGACAGGTCCTACGAGCAGTACTTC.

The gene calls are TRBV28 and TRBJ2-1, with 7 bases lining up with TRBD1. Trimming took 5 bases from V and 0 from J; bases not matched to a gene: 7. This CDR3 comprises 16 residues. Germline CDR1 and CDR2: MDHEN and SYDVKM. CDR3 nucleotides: TGTGCCAGCAGTACAAACAGGGGTAGCTCCTACAATGAGCAGTTCTTC. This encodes CASSTNRGSSYNEQFF.

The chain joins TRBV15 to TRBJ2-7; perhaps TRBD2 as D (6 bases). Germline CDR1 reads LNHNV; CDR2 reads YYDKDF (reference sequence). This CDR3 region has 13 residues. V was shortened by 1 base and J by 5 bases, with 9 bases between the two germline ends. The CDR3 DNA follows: TGTGCCACCAGCAGAGTAACGGGGGACGAGCAGTACTTC. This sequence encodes CATSRVTGDEQYF.

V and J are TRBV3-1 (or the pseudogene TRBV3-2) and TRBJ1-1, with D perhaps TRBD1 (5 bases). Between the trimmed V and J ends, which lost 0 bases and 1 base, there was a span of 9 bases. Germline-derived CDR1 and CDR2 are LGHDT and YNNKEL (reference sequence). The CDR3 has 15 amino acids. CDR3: CASSQDWGENTEAFF. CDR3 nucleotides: TGTGCCAGCAGCCAAGATTGGGGGGAGAACACTGAAGCTTTCTTT.

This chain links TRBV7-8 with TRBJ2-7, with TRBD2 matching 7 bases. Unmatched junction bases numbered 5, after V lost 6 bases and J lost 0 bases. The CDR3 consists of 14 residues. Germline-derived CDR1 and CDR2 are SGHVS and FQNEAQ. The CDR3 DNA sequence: TGTGCCAGCAGTACGAGCGGGATCTCCTACGAGCAGTACTTC. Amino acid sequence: CASSTSGISYEQYF.

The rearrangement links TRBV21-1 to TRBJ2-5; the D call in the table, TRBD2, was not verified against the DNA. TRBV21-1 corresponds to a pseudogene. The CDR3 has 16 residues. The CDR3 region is CASSKRVQTDQETQYF. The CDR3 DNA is TGTGCCAGCAGCAAGCGGGTACAGACGGACCAAGAGACCCAGTACTTC.

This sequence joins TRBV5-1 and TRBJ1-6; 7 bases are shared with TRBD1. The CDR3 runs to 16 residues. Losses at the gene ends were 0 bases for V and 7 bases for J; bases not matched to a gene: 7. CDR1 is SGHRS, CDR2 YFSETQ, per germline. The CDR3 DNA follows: TGCGCCAGCAGCTTGGAACTTTGGGACAGAAATTCACCCCTCCACTTT. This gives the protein CASSLELWDRNSPLHF.

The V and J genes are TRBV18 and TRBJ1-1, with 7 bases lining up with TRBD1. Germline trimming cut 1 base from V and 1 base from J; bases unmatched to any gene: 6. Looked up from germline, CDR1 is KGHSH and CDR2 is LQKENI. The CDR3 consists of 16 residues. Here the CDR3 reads CASSPQGAEANTEAFF. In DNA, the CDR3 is TGTGCCAGCTCACCACAGGGGGCTGAAGCGAACACTGAAGCTTTCTTT. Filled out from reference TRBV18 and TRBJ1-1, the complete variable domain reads NAGVMQNPRHLVRRRGQEARLRCSPMKGHSHVYWYRQLPEEGLKFMVYLQKENIIDESGMPKERFSAEFPKEGPSILRIQQVVRGDSAAYFCASSPQGAEANTEAFFGQGTRLTVV.

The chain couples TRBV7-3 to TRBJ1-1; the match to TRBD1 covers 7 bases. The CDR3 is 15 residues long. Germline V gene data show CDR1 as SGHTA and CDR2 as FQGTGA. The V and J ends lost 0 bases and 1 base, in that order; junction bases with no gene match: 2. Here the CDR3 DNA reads TGTGCCAGCAGCTTAACGGGGACAGAGAACACTGAAGCTTTCTTT. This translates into CASSLTGTENTEAFF.

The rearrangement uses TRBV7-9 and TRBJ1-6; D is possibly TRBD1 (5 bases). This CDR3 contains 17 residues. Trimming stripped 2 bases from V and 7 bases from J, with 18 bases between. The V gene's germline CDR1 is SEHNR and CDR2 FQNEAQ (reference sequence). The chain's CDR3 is CASSLNWGVGENSPLHF. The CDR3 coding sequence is TGTGCCAGCAGCTTAAATTGGGGGGTCGGTGAAAATTCACCCCTCCACTTT.

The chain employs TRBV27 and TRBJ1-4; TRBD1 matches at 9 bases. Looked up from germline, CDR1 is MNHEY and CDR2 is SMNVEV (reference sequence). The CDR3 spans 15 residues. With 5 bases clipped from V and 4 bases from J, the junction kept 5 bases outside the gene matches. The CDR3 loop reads CASSPLDRGNEKLFF. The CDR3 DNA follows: TGTGCCAGCAGTCCATTGGACAGGGGTAATGAAAAACTGTTTTTT.

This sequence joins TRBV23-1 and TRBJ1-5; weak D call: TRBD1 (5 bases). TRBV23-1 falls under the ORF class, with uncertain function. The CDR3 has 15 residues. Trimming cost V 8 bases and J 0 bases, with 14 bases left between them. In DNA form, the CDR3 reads TGCGCCAGCCCGCGAGGGGAGGGTAGCAATCAGCCCCAGCATTTT. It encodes CASPRGEGSNQPQHF.

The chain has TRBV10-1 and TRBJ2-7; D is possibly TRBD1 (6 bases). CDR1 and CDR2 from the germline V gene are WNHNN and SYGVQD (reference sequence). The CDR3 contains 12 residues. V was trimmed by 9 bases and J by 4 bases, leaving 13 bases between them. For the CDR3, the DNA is TGCGCCAGTGAACAGGGACCATACGAGCAGTACTTC. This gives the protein CASEQGPYEQYF.